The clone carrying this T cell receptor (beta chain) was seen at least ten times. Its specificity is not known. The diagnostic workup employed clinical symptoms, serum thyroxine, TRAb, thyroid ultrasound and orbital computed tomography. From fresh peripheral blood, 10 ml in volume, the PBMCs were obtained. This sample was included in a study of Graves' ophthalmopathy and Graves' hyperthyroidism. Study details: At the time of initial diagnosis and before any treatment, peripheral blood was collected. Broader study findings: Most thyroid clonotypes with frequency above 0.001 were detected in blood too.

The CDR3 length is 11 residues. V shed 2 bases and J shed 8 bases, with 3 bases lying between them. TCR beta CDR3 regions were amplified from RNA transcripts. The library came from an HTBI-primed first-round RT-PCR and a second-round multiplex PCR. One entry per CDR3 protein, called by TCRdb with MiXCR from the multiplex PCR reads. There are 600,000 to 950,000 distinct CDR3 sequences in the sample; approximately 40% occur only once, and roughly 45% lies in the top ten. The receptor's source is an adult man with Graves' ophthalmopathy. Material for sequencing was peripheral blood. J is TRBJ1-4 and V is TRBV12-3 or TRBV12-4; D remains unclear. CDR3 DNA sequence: TGTGCCAGCAGTTTACAGGAAAAACTGTTTTTT. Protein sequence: CASSLQEKLFF.